The 21 T cell receptor beta chains presented below share a single source sample, sequenced in a study of immune reconstitution after stem cell transplant in scleroderma. One entry per CDR3 protein results from TCRdb running MiXCR on the RT-PCR reads. The sample lists about 2,200 distinct CDR3 sequences, over 7% occurring once. The biological material was taken before or after autologous hematopoietic stem cell transplantation (not recorded which). The receptor source for this set is a male donor with systemic sclerosis.

Only a few counts were recorded for this clonotype. This may come from a read error, since a much larger clone is one base off. J is TRBJ2-2 and V is TRBV5-1; D unclear. The CDR3 totals 17 residues. The germline CDR1 and CDR2 sequences are SGHRS and YFSETQ. CDR3 DNA: TGCGCCCGCAGCTTGGATACAGACCACTGGAACACCGGGGAGCTGTTTTTT. Its translation is CARSLDTDHWNTGELFF.

Points on this clonotype: Since a much larger clone is just one base distant, this may be a read error. The rearrangement links TRBV20-1 to TRBJ1-1; 8 positions agree with TRBD1. CDR1 is DFQATT, CDR2 SNEGSKA, per germline (reference sequence). With 5 bases clipped from V and 6 bases from J, the junction kept 8 bases outside the gene matches. The CDR3 loop spans 13 amino acids. CDR3 nucleotide sequence: TGCAGTGCTCGCAGGGGGCGCGACGCTGAAGCTTTCTTT. Translation: CSARRGRDAEAFF.

By its share, this clonotype is medium-sized (0.01 to 0.1%). The chain employs TRBV20-1 and TRBJ1-2, with D perhaps TRBD1 (5 bases). Germline V gene lookup returns CDR1 DFQATT and CDR2 SNEGSKA (reference sequence). CDR3 size: 13 residues. Trimming shortened V by 2 bases and J by 6 bases, and 13 bases separated the two germline ends. CDR3 coding DNA: TGCAGTGCTAGATATCAGGGTACCCATGGCTACACCTTC. It specifies CSARYQGTHGYTF.

This chain links TRBV20-1 with TRBJ2-1; D perhaps matches TRBD1 (6 bases). The CDR3 has 15 residues. CDR1 and CDR2 (germline): DFQATT, SNEGSKA (reference sequence). V dropped 3 bases and J dropped 4 bases, with 16 bases sitting between them. CDR3 bases: TGCAGTGCTAGGATTCGGCAGGGGCTATACAATGAGCAGTTCTTC. Translating gives CSARIRQGLYNEQFF.

This clonotype is labeled as medium-sized. This chain joins TRBV20-1 and TRBJ1-1; D remains ambiguous. Germline loops: CDR1 DFQATT, CDR2 SNEGSKA (reference sequence). CDR3 length: 11 residues. V dropped 6 bases and J dropped 2 bases, with 7 bases sitting between them. CDR3 DNA sequence: TGCAGTGCGAGCCCAAACACTGAAGCTTTCTTT. It is translated as CSASPNTEAFF.

This clonotype is labeled medium-sized. The chain has TRBV5-1 and TRBJ2-6; 8 bases are a match to TRBD1. Germline V gene lookup returns CDR1 SGHRS and CDR2 YFSETQ. This CDR3 is 18 amino acids long. V lost 1 base and J lost 2; bases outside the gene matches: 8. CDR3 sequence: CASSLMPGGAAGANVLTF. The CDR3, as DNA: TGCGCCAGCAGCTTGATGCCAGGGGGCGCAGCTGGGGCCAACGTCCTGACTTTC.

This clonotype is categorized as medium-sized. The chain couples TRBV7-6 to TRBJ2-5; D unclear. CDR3 length: 13 amino acids. Trimming pared 5 bases from V and 2 bases from J, leaving 9 bases between. Germline V CDR1 and CDR2: SGHVS, FNYEAQ. The CDR3 sequence is CASSRDIQETQYF. CDR3 sequence (DNA): TGTGCCAGCAGCAGAGACATACAAGAGACCCAGTACTTC. The full variable domain, with the rest looked up from reference TRBV7-6 and TRBJ2-5, is GAGVSQSPRYKVTKRGQDVALRCDPISGHVSLYWYRQALGQGPEFLTYFNYEAQQDKSGLPNDRFSAERPEGSISTLTIQRTEQRDSAMYRCASSRDIQETQYFGPGTRLLVL.

This clonotype is medium-sized (0.01 to 0.1%). V gene TRBV27 combines with J gene TRBJ2-2, with D tentatively TRBD2 (7 bases). V lost 10 bases and J lost 1, with 16 bases in between. The germline CDR1 and CDR2 sequences are MNHEY and SMNVEV (reference sequence). This CDR3 region has 15 residues. The CDR3 loop reads CAIKAGGRNTGELFF. Here the CDR3 DNA reads TGTGCCATCAAGGCCGGGGGGCGGAACACCGGGGAGCTGTTTTTT.

This clonotype is deemed medium-sized (0.01 to 0.1%). The rearrangement joins TRBV9 to TRBJ2-7; D remains unclear. Looked up from germline, CDR1 is SGDLS and CDR2 is YYNGEE. The V and J ends lost 0 bases and 7 bases respectively, with 11 bases between them. CDR3 length equals 13 residues. The CDR3 DNA reads as TGTGCCAGCAGCGTAGCAGGATTGGGGGAGCAGTACTTC. This translates into CASSVAGLGEQYF.

This clonotype is categorized as medium-sized. The J gene is TRBJ2-7, the V gene TRBV20-1; no reliable D call. In germline, CDR1 is DFQATT, CDR2 SNEGSKA (reference sequence). CDR3 length: 14 amino acids. Trimming left V 2 bases short and J 2 bases short, with 13 bases between. CDR3 sequence reads: CSARSPNPPYEQYF. DNA for the CDR3: TGCAGTGCTAGAAGTCCGAACCCCCCCTACGAGCAGTACTTC.

This clonotype rates as medium-sized. The genes are TRBV10-3 and TRBJ2-1; tentative D call: TRBD1 (6 bases). This CDR3 spans 12 amino acids. CDR1 and CDR2 from the germline V gene are ENHRY and SYGVKD. V was pared by 4 bases and J by 5 bases, with 6 bases between. The CDR3 bases are TGTGCCATCAGTGGGACAGACAATGAGCAGTTCTTC. Translated, it gives CAISGTDNEQFF.

This clonotype appeared a few times. The rearrangement uses TRBV7-9 and TRBJ2-7, with a tentative D call TRBD2 (5 bases). V was trimmed by 3 bases and J by 0 bases, leaving 9 bases between them. Per the germline V gene, CDR1 is SEHNR and CDR2 is FQNEAQ (reference sequence). CDR3 length equals 14 residues. CDR3 residues: CASSFGLNSYEQYF. The CDR3 coding sequence is TGTGCCAGCAGCTTCGGACTTAACTCCTACGAGCAGTACTTC.

This clonotype was detected a few times. The V and J genes are TRBV3-1 and TRBJ1-1; 7 bases fit TRBD1. Germline assignment: CDR1 LGHDT and CDR2 YNNKEL (reference sequence). The CDR3 is made up of 12 amino acids. The V and J ends lost 4 bases and 9 bases, in that order; junction bases with no gene match: 5. DNA of the CDR3: TGTGCCAGCAGCCTCCGACAGGGTAAAGCTTTCTTT. Its protein product is CASSLRQGKAFF.

This rearrangement joins TRBV18 to TRBJ2-7, with TRBD2 identical over 10 bases. The germline gives CDR1 KGHSH, CDR2 LQKENI. After removal of 5 bases from V and 5 bases from J, the junction contained 6 bases not matched to a gene. The CDR3 contains 14 residues. This chain's CDR3 is CASSSSGGADEQYF. CDR3 nucleotide sequence: TGTGCCAGCTCATCAAGCGGGGGGGCGGACGAGCAGTACTTC.

V usage is TRBV11-3 and J usage is TRBJ1-1; D gene uncertain. Trimming stripped 3 bases from V and 1 base from J, with 9 bases between. From germline, CDR1 is SGHNT and CDR2 YENEEA. This CDR3 is 14 amino acids long. CDR3 sequence (DNA): TGTGCCAGCAGCTTGGGGTTACCGAACACTGAAGCTTTCTTT. Its protein is CASSLGLPNTEAFF.

V and J are TRBV5-4 and TRBJ2-6; D is uncertain. This CDR3 contains 14 residues. From germline, CDR1 is SGHNT and CDR2 YYREEE (reference sequence). Trimming stripped 5 bases from V and 0 bases from J, with 6 bases between. Here the CDR3 DNA reads TGTGCCAGCAGTTCCCGCTCTGGGGCCAACGTCCTGACTTTC. It encodes CASSSRSGANVLTF.

This clonotype has more than one count but fewer than ten. The CDR3 here is CSARETSGGVPRFAEQYF. The CDR3 DNA sequence: TGCAGTGCTAGAGAGACTAGCGGGGGGGTTCCTCGATTCGCTGAGCAGTACTTC. The rearrangement uses TRBV20-1 and TRBJ2-7, with 14 bases identical to TRBD2. Germline loops: CDR1 DFQATT, CDR2 SNEGSKA (reference sequence). V shed 0 bases and J 7 bases; nucleotides not matched to a gene: 14. CDR3 length: 18 residues.

This clonotype is judged medium-sized. The rearrangement links TRBV20-1 to TRBJ2-3; TRBD2 matches 12 bases. This CDR3 comprises 15 residues. CDR1 and CDR2 (germline): DFQATT, SNEGSKA (reference sequence). V trimming: 5 bases; J trimming: 11 bases; junction bases outside the gene matches: 14. The CDR3 region has the DNA TGCAGTGCTGATCTAGCGGGGGGGGTTCGCGTAGGGCAGTATTTT. Amino acid sequence: CSADLAGGVRVGQYF.

This clonotype has a handful of counts. The CDR3 DNA follows: TGTGCCAGCAGCTTCGGGATAGCCAAAAACATTCAGTACTTC. Protein product: CASSFGIAKNIQYF. The rearrangement links TRBV5-6 to TRBJ2-4, with D maybe TRBD2 (5 bases). The CDR3 runs to 14 residues. The V gene's germline CDR1 is SGHDT and CDR2 YYEEEE. V lost 2 bases and J 0 bases, leaving 6 bases between the germline ends.

This clonotype has more than one count but fewer than ten. The chain combines TRBV20-1 with TRBJ2-3; 8 bases are shared with TRBD2. Germline CDR1 and CDR2: DFQATT and SNEGSKA (reference sequence). The CDR3 extends over 14 amino acids. V shed 6 bases and J 2 bases; nucleotides not matched to a gene: 7. This chain's CDR3 is CSAKQGLDTDTQYF. The CDR3 DNA sequence: TGCAGTGCCAAGCAGGGACTAGACACAGATACGCAGTATTTT.

By share of the sample, this clonotype is large (0.1 to 1%). The CDR3 protein is CASSQWDNYGYTF. For the CDR3, the DNA is TGCGCCAGCAGCCAGTGGGATAACTATGGCTACACCTTC. J is TRBJ1-2 and V is TRBV4-1; no clear D gene. Germline CDR1 and CDR2: MGHRA and YSYEKL. The V end was cut by 3 bases, the J end by 1 base, with 6 bases between. This CDR3 is 13 amino acids long.